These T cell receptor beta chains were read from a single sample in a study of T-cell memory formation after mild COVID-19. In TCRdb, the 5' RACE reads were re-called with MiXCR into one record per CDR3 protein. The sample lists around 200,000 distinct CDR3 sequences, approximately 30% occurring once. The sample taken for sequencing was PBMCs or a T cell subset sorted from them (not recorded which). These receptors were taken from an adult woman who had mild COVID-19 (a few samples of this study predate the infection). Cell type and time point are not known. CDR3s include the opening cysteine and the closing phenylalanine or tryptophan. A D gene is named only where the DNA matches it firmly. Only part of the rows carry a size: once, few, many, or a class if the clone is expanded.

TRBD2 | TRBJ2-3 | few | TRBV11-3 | CASSPMGLDPPDTQYF | TGTGCCAGCAGCCCGATGGGACTAGACCCACCAGATACGCAGTATTTT
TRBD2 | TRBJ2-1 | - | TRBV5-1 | CASSLEPSGRLNEQFF | TGCGCCAGCAGCTTGGAGCCTAGCGGGAGGCTGAATGAGCAGTTCTTC
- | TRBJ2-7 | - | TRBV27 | CASSFGGKGEQYF | TGTGCCAGCAGTTTTGGGGGGAAAGGGGAGCAGTACTTC
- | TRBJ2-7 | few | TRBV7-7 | CASSFGDDYEQYF | TGTGCCAGCAGCTTCGGTGACGATTACGAGCAGTACTTC
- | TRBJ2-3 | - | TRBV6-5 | CASSYRGTSPDTQYF | TGTGCCAGCAGTTACCGGGGCACGAGTCCAGATACGCAGTATTTT
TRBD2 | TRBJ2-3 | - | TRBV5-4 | CASSIRLAGADTQYF | TGTGCCAGCAGCATTCGACTAGCGGGGGCAGATACGCAGTATTTT
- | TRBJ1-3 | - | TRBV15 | CATSRDLQRGNTIYF | TGTGCCACCAGCAGAGATCTCCAGCGAGGAAACACCATATATTTT
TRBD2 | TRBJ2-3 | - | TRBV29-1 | CSVWTSGAYPDTQYF | TGCAGCGTTTGGACTAGCGGGGCCTACCCAGATACGCAGTATTTT
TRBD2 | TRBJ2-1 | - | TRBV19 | CASSIKSGMYNEQFF | TGTGCCAGTAGTATAAAGAGCGGGATGTACAATGAGCAGTTCTTC
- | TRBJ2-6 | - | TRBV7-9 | CASNHYGSSGANVLTF | TGTGCCAGCAACCATTATGGGAGCTCTGGGGCCAACGTCCTGACTTTC
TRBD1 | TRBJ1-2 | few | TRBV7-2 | CASSYLLGPGQGALTYGYTF | TGTGCCAGCAGCTACCTGTTGGGGCCGGGACAGGGGGCGTTGACCTATGGCTACACCTTC
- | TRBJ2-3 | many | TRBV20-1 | CSARLGTGYSTDTQYF | TGCAGTGCTAGGCTTGGGACCGGATATAGCACAGATACGCAGTATTTT
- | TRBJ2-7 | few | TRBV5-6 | CASSRTLEQYF | TGTGCCAGCAGCCGGACTCTCGAGCAGTACTTC
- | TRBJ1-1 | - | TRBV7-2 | CASSLALGAISEAFF | TGTGCCAGCAGCTTAGCGCTGGGGGCGATTTCTGAAGCTTTCTTT
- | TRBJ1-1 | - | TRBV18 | CASSPPAGQATEAFF | TGTGCCAGCTCACCACCGGCGGGCCAGGCCACTGAAGCTTTCTTT
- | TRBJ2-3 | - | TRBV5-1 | CASFDGPSTDTQYF | TGCGCCAGCTTCGACGGGCCTAGCACAGATACGCAGTATTTT
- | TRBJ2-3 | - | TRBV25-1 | CASRKTDTDTQYF | TGTGCCAGCAGAAAGACGGACACAGATACGCAGTATTTT
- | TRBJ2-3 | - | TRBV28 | CAIKPPGTPDTQYF | TGTGCCATAAAACCCCCCGGCACACCAGATACGCAGTATTTT
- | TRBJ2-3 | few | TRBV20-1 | CSARQLQPITDTQYF | TGCAGTGCTAGACAGTTACAGCCAATCACAGATACGCAGTATTTT
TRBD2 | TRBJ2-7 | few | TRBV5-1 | CASSLDPGTSVEQYF | TGCGCCAGCAGCTTGGATCCCGGGACTAGCGTTGAGCAGTACTTC
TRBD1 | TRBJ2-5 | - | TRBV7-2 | CASSFSGQGALKTQYF | TGTGCCAGCAGCTTCTCGGGACAGGGGGCTTTAAAGACCCAGTACTTC
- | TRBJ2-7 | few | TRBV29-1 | CSVEEGTEDTGEQYF | TGCAGCGTTGAAGAAGGGACGGAGGACACAGGGGAGCAGTACTTC
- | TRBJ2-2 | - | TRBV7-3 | CASSPLSSGSGELFF | TGTGCCAGCAGCCCCCTTAGTAGTGGTTCCGGGGAGCTGTTTTTT
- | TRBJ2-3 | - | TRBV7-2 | CASSLDTGAIDTQYF | TGTGCCAGCAGCTTAGATACGGGGGCCATAGATACGCAGTATTTT
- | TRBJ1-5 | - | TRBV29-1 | CSVGENNHQPQHF | TGCAGCGTTGGTGAGAATAACCATCAGCCCCAGCATTTT
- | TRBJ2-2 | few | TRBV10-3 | CAIQGTGELFF | TGTGCCATCCAGGGCACCGGGGAGCTGTTTTTT
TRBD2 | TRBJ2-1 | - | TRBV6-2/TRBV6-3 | CASTFLAGPYNEQFF | TGTGCCAGCACCTTCCTAGCGGGGCCCTACAATGAGCAGTTCTTC
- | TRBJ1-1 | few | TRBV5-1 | CASSLASEGDTEAFF | TGCGCCAGCAGCTTGGCCAGTGAGGGAGACACTGAAGCTTTCTTT
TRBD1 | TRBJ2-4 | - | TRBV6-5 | CASSPGTGVRNIQYF | TGTGCCAGCAGTCCCGGGACAGGGGTGCGGAACATTCAGTACTTC
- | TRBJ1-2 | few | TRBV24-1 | CATSDPRDGNYGYTF | TGTGCCACCAGTGATCCAAGGGACGGGAACTATGGCTACACCTTC
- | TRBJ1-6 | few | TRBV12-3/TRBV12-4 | CASSLAQNNSPLHF | TGTGCCAGCAGTTTAGCACAGAATAATTCACCCCTCCACTTT
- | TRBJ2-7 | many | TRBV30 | CAWSLGFYEQYF | TGTGCCTGGAGTCTCGGCTTCTACGAGCAGTACTTC